The 2 T cell receptor beta chains given below trace back to one sample, sequenced in a study of graft-versus-host responses after intestinal transplantation. The antigens of these receptors remain unknown. Libraries were prepared by immunoSEQ multiplex PCR; TCRdb keeps only in-frame clonotypes and omits some of them. The sample holds about 93,000 clones, approximately 92% seen once. The sequencing here drew on unstimulated CD8+ T cells sorted from spleen or lymph node cells, taken before intestinal transplant. The receptors originated from a human donor who received an intestinal transplant.

A few counts support this clone. The rearrangement uses TRBV6-5 and TRBJ1-1; 8 bases agree with TRBD1. Germline CDR1 reads MNHEY; CDR2 reads SVGAGI. The ends lost 5 bases at V and 3 bases at J; junction bases unmatched: 5. The CDR3 extends over 14 amino acids. The DNA of the CDR3 is TGTGCCAGCAGTGCCGACAGGGGATACACTGAAGCTTTCTTT. Amino acid sequence: CASSADRGYTEAFF.

V usage is TRBV4-3 and J usage is TRBJ2-1; 10 bases are a match to TRBD2. Germline CDR1 LGHNA, CDR2 YSLEER. The V and J ends lost 4 bases and 5 bases, in that order; junction bases with no gene match: 8. CDR3 length: 16 amino acids. The CDR3 nucleotides read TGCGCCAGCAGCCCATACCTAGCGGGGGAGAACAATGAGCAGTTCTTC. Amino acids: CASSPYLAGENNEQFF.